There are a few counts of the clone carrying this TCR beta chain. One junction end does not reproduce the germline sequence, and a read error may be involved. The data derive from a study of blood T cell repertoires in COVID-19. The overall study: Both acute and convalescent COVID-19 samples were obtained from the United States, Italy and Spain. The cDNA or gDNA used as material had been derived from T cells, B-cell-depleted T cells, or PBMCs.

In the original processing: Scientists estimated how many nucleated cells there were by amplifying reference gene primers. Here immunoSEQ multiplex PCR was the method, and the copy in TCRdb shows in-frame clones only, minus some. Clonal size and the V and J genes are those of that table, whereas D and trimming came from the DNA. The sample contains around 300,000 clones, approximately 88% of which appear only once. The clonotype originates from a man between 45 and 60 years old with acute or convalescent COVID-19. The specimen was peripheral blood.

CDR3 protein: CASSPPPLSRGALFF. DNA for the CDR3: TGTGCCAGCAGTCCCCCCCCTCTGTCCAGGGGGGCGCTGTTTTTT. The gene calls are TRBV27 and TRBJ2-2, with D possibly TRBD1 on 7 matching bases. Germline CDR1 reads MNHEY; CDR2 reads SMNVEV (reference sequence). The CDR3 sequence is 15 residues long.